The T cell receptor beta chain under discussion was sequenced for a study of CD8 T cells in ankylosing spondylitis. Whole-study results and caveats: Earlier authors reported some of these motif variants in reactive arthritis synovial fluid and blood.

Comment on this clonotype: Its target is unknown.

The germline V gene encodes CDR1 MNHEY and CDR2 SMNVEV (reference sequence). CDR3 length equals 16 residues. Trimming at V came to 6 bases and at J to 5 bases, leaving 11 bases not matched to a gene. Each CDR3 protein is one row after TCRdb ran MiXCR on the 5' RACE reads. The repertoire consists of roughly 150,000 distinct CDR3 sequences, with approximately 9.9% occurring once and the leading ten covering about 15%. The chain has TRBV27 and TRBJ2-3; 10 nucleotides line up with TRBD1. The clonotype was recovered from a female donor with ankylosing spondylitis or in good health (not recorded which). Sequencing was carried out using blood, either unsorted or a sorted T cell fraction (not recorded which). The CDR3 nucleotides are TGTGCCAGCAGCCGAACCGGGACAGGGGCGAGAGATACGCAGTATTTT. Protein sequence: CASSRTGTGARDTQYF.